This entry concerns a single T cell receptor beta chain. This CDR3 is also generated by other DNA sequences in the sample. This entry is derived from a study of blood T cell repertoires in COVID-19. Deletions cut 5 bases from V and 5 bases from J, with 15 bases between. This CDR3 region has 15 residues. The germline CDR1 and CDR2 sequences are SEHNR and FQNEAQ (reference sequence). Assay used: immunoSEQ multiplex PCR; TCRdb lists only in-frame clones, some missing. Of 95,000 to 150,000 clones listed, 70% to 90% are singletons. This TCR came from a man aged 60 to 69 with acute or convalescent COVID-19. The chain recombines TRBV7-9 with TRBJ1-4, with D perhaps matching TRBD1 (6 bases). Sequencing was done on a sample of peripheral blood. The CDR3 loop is CASSPPGRGNEKLFF. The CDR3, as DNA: TGTGCCAGCAGCCCCCCTGGTAGGGGGAATGAAAAACTGTTTTTT.